This T cell receptor (beta chain) is from a study of T cell repertoires in cytomegalovirus infection. At the level of the study: Used in the study were CMV epitopes, some recently identified and HLA-C-restricted, others well-studied and HLA-B-restricted.

Notes on the study in general: CMV-specific TCR beta clonotypes restricted by HLA-C were the ones dominating the ex vivo response. There were carriers of CMV plus the relevant HLA, and cumulative public TCR beta family frequency identified them.

TCRdb re-called the reads through MiXCR, storing one row per CDR3 protein. The table has some 350,000 distinct CDR3 sequences, roughly a third seen once. This CDR3 contains 11 residues. Trimming took 1 base from V and 6 from J, leaving 3 bases between them. CDR1 LGHDT and CDR2 YNNKEL come from the germline V gene (reference sequence). This clonotype has more than one count but fewer than ten. Its target is unknown. The TCR sequence derives from a human donor in good health (CMV status not recorded). Some clones in this sample may be carry-over from other donors' samples. The sample was cultured PBMCs, taken from culture after CMV antigen stimulation. V and J are TRBV3-1 and TRBJ1-2; unclear D gene. This CDR3 is CASSQVDGYTF. The CDR3 DNA sequence: TGTGCCAGCAGCCAAGTAGATGGCTACACCTTC. Variable domain in full (rest from reference TRBV3-1 and TRBJ1-2): DTAVSQTPKYLVTQMGNDKSIKCEQNLGHDTMYWYKQDSKKFLKIMFSYNNKELIINETVPNRFSPKSPDKAHLNLHINSLELGDSAVYFCASSQVDGYTFGSGTRLTVV.